Listed here is a single TCR beta chain. What it binds is unknown. The sample comes from a study of response to subunit inactivated influenza vaccine. Whole-study findings and limits: The study's authors posited that every seasonal influenza vaccination enlists few new T cells.

V lost 3 bases and J 8 bases, leaving 16 bases between the germline ends. Germline assignment: CDR1 SQVTM and CDR2 ANQGSEA. The CDR3 spans 13 residues. TCRdb fed the RT-PCR reads into MiXCR, producing one record per CDR3 protein. The sample contains more than 550,000 distinct CDR3 sequences, 12% of which appear only once. This receptor was taken from a man between 50 and 59 years old who received an inactivated influenza vaccine. The V gene is TRBV29-1, the J gene TRBJ1-2, with D perhaps TRBD1 (6 bases). Material: PBMCs from blood, obtained on the day of vaccination. Written as DNA, the CDR3 is TGCAGCGTTGAGAAGGGGAGGGGGTCCGGCTACACCTTC. Its protein is CSVEKGRGSGYTF.